These 28 T cell receptor beta chains were all obtained from the same sample, sequenced in a study of blood T cell repertoires in COVID-19. TCRdb keeps only in-frame clones here, not all; method: immunoSEQ multiplex PCR. The sample consists of 120,000 or so clones, around 83% of them appearing once. The material sequenced was peripheral blood. The receptors stem from a woman aged 50 to 60 with acute or convalescent COVID-19.

J is TRBJ1-5 and V is TRBV30; 7 positions match TRBD1. Germline V gene lookup returns CDR1 GTSNPN and CDR2 SVGIG (reference sequence). After removal of 4 bases from V and 2 bases from J, the junction contained 5 bases not matched to a gene. CDR3 length equals 14 residues. In DNA, the CDR3 is TGTGCCTGGAATGACAGGGTGGGCAATCAGCCCCAGCATTTT. Translation: CAWNDRVGNQPQHF.

The chain combines TRBV7-2 with TRBJ1-5; TRBD1 agrees at 7 bases. Germline V gives CDR1 SGHTA, CDR2 FQGNSA. With 5 bases clipped from V and 1 base from J, the junction kept 5 bases outside the gene matches. This CDR3 contains 15 residues. The CDR3 loop is CASSMTGMSNQPQHF. The CDR3 DNA reads TGTGCCAGCAGCATGACAGGGATGAGCAATCAGCCCCAGCATTTT. Variable domain in full (rest from reference TRBV7-2 and TRBJ1-5): GAGVSQSPSNKVTEKGKDVELRCDPISGHTALYWYRQSLGQGLEFLIYFQGNSAPDKSGLPSDRFSAERTGGSVSTLTIQRTQQEDSAVYLCASSMTGMSNQPQHFGDGTRLSIL.

The chain joins TRBV5-1 to TRBJ1-1; D might be TRBD1 (5 bases). Germline CDR1 is SGHRS and CDR2 is YFSETQ. The V and J ends lost 0 bases and 4 bases respectively, with 13 bases between them. The CDR3 runs 15 residues. CDR3 residues: CASSLGQTLATEAFF. CDR3 nucleotide sequence: TGCGCCAGCAGCTTGGGACAGACGCTTGCCACTGAAGCTTTCTTT. The whole variable domain, filled in from reference TRBV5-1 and TRBJ1-1, reads KAGVTQTPRYLIKTRGQQVTLSCSPISGHRSVSWYQQTPGQGLQFLFEYFSETQRNKGNFPGRFSGRQFSNSRSEMNVSTLELGDSALYLCASSLGQTLATEAFFGQGTRLTVV.

The chain couples TRBV27 to TRBJ1-5; the D is unclear. In germline, CDR1 is MNHEY, CDR2 SMNVEV (reference sequence). V was trimmed by 6 bases and J by 5 bases, leaving 17 bases between them. The CDR3 contains 15 residues. The CDR3: CASRTLAIRHQPQHF. The CDR3 DNA sequence: TGTGCCAGCAGAACCCTCGCGATTCGCCATCAGCCCCAGCATTTT.

This chain connects TRBV6-5 to TRBJ1-3, with a tentative D call TRBD1 (6 bases). Trimming pared 8 bases from V and 1 base from J, leaving 15 bases between. There are 15 residues in the CDR3. Germline CDR1 is MNHEY and CDR2 is SVGAGI. The CDR3 nucleotides read TGTGCCAGCGAGTTCGGCAGGGGATCTGGAAACACCATATATTTT. The encoded protein is CASEFGRGSGNTIYF.

The rearrangement joins TRBV10-3 to TRBJ2-7; 9 nucleotides agree with TRBD1. J was trimmed by 6 bases and V by 6 bases; bases with no gene match: 12. From germline, CDR1 is ENHRY and CDR2 SYGVKD. The CDR3 length is 15 residues. In DNA form, the CDR3 reads TGTGCCATCAGAGAGACCGGGACAGGGTACTCCGAGCAGTACTTC. Translated, it gives CAIRETGTGYSEQYF.

The V gene is TRBV19, the J gene TRBJ1-2, with D perhaps TRBD1 (5 bases). The V gene lost 3 bases and the J gene lost 6 bases, with 8 bases spanning the gap. Looked up from germline, CDR1 is LNHDA and CDR2 is SQIVND (reference sequence). This CDR3 has 12 amino acids. CDR3 coding DNA: TGTGCCAGTAGTATCGGGGGTAATGGCTACACCTTC. Protein product: CASSIGGNGYTF.

The CDR3 bases are TGTGCCAGCAGCTTAATCAACAAAAATCAAAATGAAAAACTGTTTTTT. Amino acids: CASSLINKNQNEKLFF. V is TRBV5-8 and J is TRBJ1-4; D remains unclear. The ends were cut back, 2 bases at V and 5 bases at J, with 16 bases in the middle. Germline V gene data show CDR1 as SGHTS and CDR2 as YDEGEE. The CDR3 runs to 16 residues.

The CDR3 bases are TGTGCTAGTGGTTTGGTACTCAGCGGCAGCACAGATACGCAGTATTTT. Its translation: CASGLVLSGSTDTQYF. This sequence joins TRBV12-5 and TRBJ2-3, with D maybe TRBD2 (5 bases). The V end lost 0 bases, the J end lost 0 bases, and 10 bases lay between the germline ends. Germline V gene sequence: CDR1 LGHNT, CDR2 FRNRAP. CDR3 length: 16 amino acids.

This rearrangement joins TRBV29-1 to TRBJ1-2; weak D call: TRBD1 (6 bases). The length of the CDR3 is 13 residues. Trimming shortened V by 5 bases and J by 13 bases, and 23 bases separated the two germline ends. The germline gives CDR1 SQVTM, CDR2 ANQGSEA. The CDR3 reads CSVLVGQPGPGTF. For the CDR3, the DNA is TGCAGCGTTCTTGTAGGACAGCCTGGTCCCGGCACCTTC.

Notes on this clone: This specimen includes other DNA sequences encoding the same CDR3. The chain joins TRBV18 to TRBJ1-2; 7 nucleotides align to TRBD1. Per germline, CDR1 KGHSH and CDR2 LQKENI. CDR3 length: 14 residues. J gave up 3 bases and V 1 base, and 2 bases lay outside the gene matches. This chain's CDR3 is CASSPQGADYGYTF. The CDR3 DNA is TGTGCCAGCTCACCACAGGGGGCCGACTATGGCTACACCTTC.

V is TRBV6-5 and J is TRBJ1-4, with D maybe TRBD1 (5 bases). The length of the CDR3 is 13 residues. V was pared by 6 bases and J by 4 bases, with 9 bases between. The germline CDR1 and CDR2 sequences are MNHEY and SVGAGI. CDR3 bases: TGTGCCAGCAGAGGACAAGATAATGAAAAACTGTTTTTT. It translates to CASRGQDNEKLFF.

The gene calls are TRBV5-8 and TRBJ2-1, with 7 bases that match TRBD1. The CDR3 extends over 14 amino acids. Unmatched junction bases numbered 4, after V lost 4 bases and J lost 3 bases. In germline, CDR1 is SGHTS, CDR2 YDEGEE. DNA for the CDR3: TGTGCCAGCAGCCCCGGGACAGACTACAATGAGCAGTTCTTC. It translates to CASSPGTDYNEQFF.

A single count supports this clone. The rearrangement joins TRBV5-1 to TRBJ2-1, with TRBD2 matching over 13 bases. Germline CDR1 and CDR2: SGHRS and YFSETQ. The V gene end was trimmed by 0 bases and the J gene end by 5 bases; junction bases not matched to a gene: 11. The CDR3 runs 19 residues. The CDR3 sequence: CASSLDALAGGPRHNEQFF. The CDR3 DNA is TGCGCCAGCAGCTTGGACGCACTAGCGGGGGGGCCTCGGCACAATGAGCAGTTCTTC.

This clone has a handful of counts. This rearrangement joins TRBV3-1 (or the pseudogene TRBV3-2) to TRBJ2-7; 7 nucleotides align to TRBD2. V trimming: 8 bases; J trimming: 7 bases; junction bases outside the gene matches: 5. The CDR3 runs 11 residues. Germline loops: CDR1 LGHDT, CDR2 YNNKEL (reference sequence). CDR3: CASGERGEQYF. CDR3 DNA sequence: TGTGCCAGCGGGGAGCGGGGAGAGCAGTACTTC.

The chain joins TRBV5-1 to TRBJ1-1; 12 nucleotides agree with TRBD1. V lost 4 bases to trimming and J lost 8 bases; unmatched junction nucleotides: 6. The CDR3 length is 14 residues. Germline lookup yields CDR1 SGHRS and CDR2 YFSETQ. CDR3 in DNA: TGCGCCAGCAGCATGGGACAGGGGGCGTCCGAAGCTTTCTTT. Encoded protein: CASSMGQGASEAFF.

The gene calls are TRBV2 and TRBJ1-5; D is possibly TRBD1 (6 bases). Trimming left V 5 bases short and J 16 bases short, with 15 bases between. Per the germline V gene, CDR1 is SNHLY and CDR2 is FYNNEI. The CDR3 runs to 11 residues. CDR3: CASSITGLFHF. CDR3 nucleotides: TGTGCCAGCAGTATAACAGGGCTGTTCCATTTT. Filled out from reference TRBV2 and TRBJ1-5, the complete variable domain reads EPEVTQTPSHQVTQMGQEVILRCVPISNHLYFYWYRQILGQKVEFLVSFYNNEISEKSEIFDDQFSVERPDGSNFTLKIRSTKLEDSAMYFCASSITGLFHFGDGTRLSIL.

The rearrangement joins TRBV9 to TRBJ2-3; D remains ambiguous. Germline V gives CDR1 SGDLS, CDR2 YYNGEE. Between the trimmed V and J ends, which lost 0 bases and 0 bases, there was a span of 5 bases. This CDR3 region has 14 residues. The CDR3 DNA reads as TGTGCCAGCAGCGTAGGACATAGCACAGATACGCAGTATTTT. Its protein product is CASSVGHSTDTQYF.

This rearrangement joins TRBV7-8 to TRBJ2-3; no clear D. CDR1 SGHVS and CDR2 FQNEAQ come from the germline V gene. The CDR3 runs to 12 residues. Trimming took off 6 bases at V and 5 bases at J, with 9 bases between the two ends. CDR3 loop: CASSFLRDTQYF. The CDR3 nucleotides are TGTGCCAGCAGTTTCCTTAGAGATACGCAGTATTTT.

V is TRBV25-1 and J is TRBJ2-1; 14 bases line up with TRBD2. Germline lookup yields CDR1 MGHDK and CDR2 SYGVNS. V shed 5 bases and J 7 bases; nucleotides not matched to a gene: 4. There are 15 residues in the CDR3. CDR3 bases: TGTGCCAGCAGTACCGGGACTAGCGGGGGTAATGAGCAGTTCTTC. It specifies CASSTGTSGGNEQFF.

The rearrangement links TRBV3-1 (or the pseudogene TRBV3-2) to TRBJ2-3; the D gene is possibly TRBD1 (5 bases). The ends were cut back, 2 bases at V and 3 bases at J, with 15 bases in the middle. Germline V CDR1 and CDR2: LGHDT, YNNKEL (reference sequence). CDR3 size: 16 residues. The CDR3 here is CASSQSPTGATDTQYF. CDR3 coding DNA: TGTGCCAGCAGCCAATCCCCAACAGGCGCAACAGATACGCAGTATTTT.

The chain couples TRBV3-1 (or the pseudogene TRBV3-2) to TRBJ2-6, with a possible D match to TRBD2 (6 bases). The CDR3 totals 15 residues. Trimming stripped 5 bases from V and 4 bases from J, with 12 bases between. Germline loops: CDR1 LGHDT, CDR2 YNNKEL (reference sequence). The CDR3: CASSNRDWGANVLTF. For the CDR3, the DNA is TGTGCCAGCAGCAACCGGGACTGGGGGGCCAACGTCCTGACTTTC.

This chain connects TRBV10-2 to TRBJ1-5; D remains ambiguous. This CDR3 is 14 amino acids long. Trimming stripped 4 bases from V and 1 base from J, with 8 bases between. Germline-derived CDR1 and CDR2 are WSHSY and SAAADI. Written as DNA, the CDR3 is TGCGCCAGCAGTGGACTCTCGAGCAATCAGCCCCAGCATTTT. Encoded protein: CASSGLSSNQPQHF.

This chain connects TRBV4-2 to TRBJ2-5, with D perhaps TRBD2 (5 bases). V gave up 4 bases and J gave up 0 bases, with 12 bases separating them. Germline CDR1 reads LGHNA; CDR2 reads YNFKEQ. This CDR3 contains 15 residues. In DNA form, the CDR3 reads TGTGCCAGCAGCCTCATCACCGGGAACCAAGAGACCCAGTACTTC. This translates into CASSLITGNQETQYF.

V gene TRBV19 combines with J gene TRBJ1-5; 7 bases map to TRBD1. Germline V CDR1 and CDR2: LNHDA, SQIVND (reference sequence). The CDR3 is 16 residues long. Trimming took 4 bases from V and 1 from J; bases not matched to a gene: 7. The CDR3 nucleotides are TGTGCCAGTAGTACGACCGGGACAGCAAGCAATCAGCCCCAGCATTTT. It is translated as CASSTTGTASNQPQHF.

The chain is built from TRBV27 and TRBJ1-5, with a weak D call TRBD1 (6 bases). Trimming left V 6 bases short and J 0 bases short, with 9 bases between. This CDR3 region has 14 residues. Germline assignment: CDR1 MNHEY and CDR2 SMNVEV (reference sequence). CDR3 DNA: TGTGCCAGCAGGACAGGATATAGCAATCAGCCCCAGCATTTT. Its protein product is CASRTGYSNQPQHF.

This clone was counted only a few times. The chain links TRBV10-3 to TRBJ2-3; 7 nucleotides match TRBD1. This CDR3 spans 13 amino acids. V lost 11 bases and J lost 3; bases outside the gene matches: 8. Looked up from germline, CDR1 is ENHRY and CDR2 is SYGVKD. In DNA form, the CDR3 reads TGTGCCTCAGGACAGGAGAGGACAGATACGCAGTATTTT. Amino acids: CASGQERTDTQYF.

This sequence joins TRBV12-3 or TRBV12-4 and TRBJ1-1; tentative D call: TRBD1 (5 bases). V was trimmed by 5 bases and J by 3 bases, leaving 7 bases between them. The CDR3 is 12 amino acids. CDR3 coding DNA: TGTGCCAGCAGTCTCAGGGACACTGAAGCTTTCTTT. Its protein is CASSLRDTEAFF.